The clone carrying this T cell receptor (beta chain) was picked up many times. These data are taken from a study of regulatory T cells in long-lasting Graves disease. Arm-PCR of CDR3 regions and iRepertoire HTBI primers were used to build TCR beta libraries. TCRdb called the multiplex PCR reads again in MiXCR, with one record for every CDR3 protein. The table has 300,000 to 350,000 distinct CDR3 sequences, about 18% seen once. Time point of the sample: persistent/refractory GD, antithyroid drugs over 5 years with positive TRAb. There was RNA extracted from PBMCs, and the TCR library was made from it. American Thyroid Association guidelines defined Graves' disease diagnosis. J gave up 6 bases and V 3 bases, and 5 bases lay outside the gene matches. The CDR3 loop spans 15 amino acids.

V usage is TRBV12-3 or TRBV12-4 and J usage is TRBJ1-6, with 7 bases identical to TRBD1. The sample consisted of peripheral blood mononuclear cells (PBMCs), taken when the disease was refractory, from a patient treated with antithyroid drugs. The sequence came from a female donor with Graves disease. The CDR3 is CASSFESGGNSPLHF. In nucleotides, the CDR3 is TGTGCCAGCAGTTTTGAGTCAGGGGGTAATTCACCCCTCCACTTT.